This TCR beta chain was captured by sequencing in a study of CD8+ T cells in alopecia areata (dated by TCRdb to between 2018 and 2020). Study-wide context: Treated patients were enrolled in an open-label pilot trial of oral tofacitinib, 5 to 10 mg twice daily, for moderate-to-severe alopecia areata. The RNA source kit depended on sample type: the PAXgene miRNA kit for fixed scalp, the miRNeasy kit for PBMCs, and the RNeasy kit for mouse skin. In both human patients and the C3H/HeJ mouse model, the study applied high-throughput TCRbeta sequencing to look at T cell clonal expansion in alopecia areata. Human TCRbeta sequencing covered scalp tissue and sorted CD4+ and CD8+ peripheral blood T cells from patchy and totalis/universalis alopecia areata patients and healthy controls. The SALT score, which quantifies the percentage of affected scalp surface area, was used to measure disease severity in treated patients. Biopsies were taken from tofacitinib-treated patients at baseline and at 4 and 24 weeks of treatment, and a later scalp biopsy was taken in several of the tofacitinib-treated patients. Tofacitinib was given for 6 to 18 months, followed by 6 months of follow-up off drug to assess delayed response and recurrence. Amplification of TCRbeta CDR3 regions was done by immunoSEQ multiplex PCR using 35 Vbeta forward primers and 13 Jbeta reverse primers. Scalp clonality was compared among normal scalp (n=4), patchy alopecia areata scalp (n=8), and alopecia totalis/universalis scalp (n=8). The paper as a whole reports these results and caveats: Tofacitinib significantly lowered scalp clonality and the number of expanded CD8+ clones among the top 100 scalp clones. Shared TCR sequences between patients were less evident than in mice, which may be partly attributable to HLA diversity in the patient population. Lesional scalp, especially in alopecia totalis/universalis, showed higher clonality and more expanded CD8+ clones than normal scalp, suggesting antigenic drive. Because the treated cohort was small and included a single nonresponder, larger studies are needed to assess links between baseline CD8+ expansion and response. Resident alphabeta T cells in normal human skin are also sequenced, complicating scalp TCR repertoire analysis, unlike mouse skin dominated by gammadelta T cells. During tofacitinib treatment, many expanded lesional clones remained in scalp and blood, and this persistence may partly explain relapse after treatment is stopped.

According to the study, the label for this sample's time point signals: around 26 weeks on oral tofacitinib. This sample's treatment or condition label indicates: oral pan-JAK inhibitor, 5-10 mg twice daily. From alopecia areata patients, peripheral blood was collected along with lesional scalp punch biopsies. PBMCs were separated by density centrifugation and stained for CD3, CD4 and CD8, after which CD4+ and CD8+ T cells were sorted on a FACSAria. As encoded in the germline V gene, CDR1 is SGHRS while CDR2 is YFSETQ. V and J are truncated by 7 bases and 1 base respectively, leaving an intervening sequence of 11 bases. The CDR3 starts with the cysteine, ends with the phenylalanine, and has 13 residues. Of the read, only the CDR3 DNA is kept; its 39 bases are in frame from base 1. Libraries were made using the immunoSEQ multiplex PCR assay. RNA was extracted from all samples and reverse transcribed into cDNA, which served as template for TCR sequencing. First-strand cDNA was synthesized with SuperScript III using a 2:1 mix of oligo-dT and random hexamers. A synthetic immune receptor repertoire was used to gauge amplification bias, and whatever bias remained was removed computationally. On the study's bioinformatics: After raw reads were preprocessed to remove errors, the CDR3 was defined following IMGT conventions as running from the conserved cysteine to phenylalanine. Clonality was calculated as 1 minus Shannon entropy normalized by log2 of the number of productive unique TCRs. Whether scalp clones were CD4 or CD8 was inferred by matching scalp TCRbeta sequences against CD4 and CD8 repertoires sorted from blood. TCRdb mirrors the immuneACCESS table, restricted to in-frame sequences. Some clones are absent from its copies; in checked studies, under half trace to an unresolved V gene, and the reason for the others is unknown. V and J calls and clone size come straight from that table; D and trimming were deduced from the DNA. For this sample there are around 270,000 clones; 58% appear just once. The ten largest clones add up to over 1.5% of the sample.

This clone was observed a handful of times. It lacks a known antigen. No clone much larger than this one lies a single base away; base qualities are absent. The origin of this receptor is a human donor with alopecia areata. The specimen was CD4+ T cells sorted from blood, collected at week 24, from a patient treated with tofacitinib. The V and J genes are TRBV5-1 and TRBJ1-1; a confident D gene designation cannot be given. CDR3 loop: CASFEAQNTEAFF. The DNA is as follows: TGCGCCAGCTTTGAGGCACAGAACACTGAAGCTTTCTTT.